A single sample gave rise to the 8 T cell receptor beta chains below, sequenced in a study of blood T cell repertoires in COVID-19. TCRdb's copy holds only in-frame clones and misses some; the assay was immunoSEQ multiplex PCR. The sample includes about 140,000 clones, about 80% of them seen just once. Sequencing input: PBMCs or T cells enriched from blood (not recorded which). These receptors all come from a woman aged 45-59 years who had recovered from COVID-19.

The V and J genes are TRBV11-2 and TRBJ2-7; tentatively, D is TRBD2 (6 bases). The CDR3 extends over 13 amino acids. Deletions cut 4 bases from V and 2 bases from J, with 9 bases between. Germline CDR1 reads SGHAT; CDR2 reads FQNNGV. CDR3 DNA sequence: TGTGCCAGCAGCTCGGGACTCGCCTACGAGCAGTACTTC. Protein product: CASSSGLAYEQYF. Based on the CDR3 plus reference TRBV11-2 and TRBJ2-7, the full variable domain is EAGVAQSPRYKIIEKRQSVAFWCNPISGHATLYWYQQILGQGPKLLIQFQNNGVVDDSQLPKDRFSAERLKGVDSTLKIQPAKLEDSAVYLCASSSGLAYEQYFGPGTRLTVT.

The chain carries TRBV11-2 and TRBJ1-4; the match to TRBD1 covers 9 bases. CDR3 length: 15 amino acids. CDR1 and CDR2 (germline): SGHAT, FQNNGV. Trimming at V came to 5 bases and at J to 5 bases, leaving 6 bases not matched to a gene. Here the CDR3 DNA reads TGTGCCAGCAGCCGACAGGGGGGACTCAATGAAAAACTGTTTTTT. Residues: CASSRQGGLNEKLFF.

This chain uses TRBV9 with TRBJ1-1; D ambiguous. The CDR3 extends over 14 amino acids. Germline V gene lookup returns CDR1 SGDLS and CDR2 YYNGEE. Trimming removed 4 bases at V and 3 bases at J, with 13 bases between. In DNA, the CDR3 is TGTGCCAGCAGCCCCCCCGGGAGGCACACTGAAGCTTTCTTT. It encodes CASSPPGRHTEAFF.

This clone has a handful of counts. The chain carries TRBV19 and TRBJ2-2; TRBD2 matches 11 bases. After removal of 6 bases from V and 4 bases from J, the junction contained 1 base not matched to a gene. The CDR3 is 14 amino acids. Germline V gene sequence: CDR1 LNHDA, CDR2 SQIVND (reference sequence). The CDR3 spells CASSGTSGTGELFF. For the CDR3, the DNA is TGTGCCAGTAGCGGGACTAGCGGCACCGGGGAGCTGTTTTTT.

The chain joins TRBV7-9 to TRBJ1-3; D unclear. V was trimmed by 4 bases and J by 2 bases, leaving 12 bases between them. The germline CDR1 and CDR2 sequences are SEHNR and FQNEAQ (reference sequence). This CDR3 is 15 amino acids long. For the CDR3, the DNA is TGTGCCAGCAGCTATATCGGGAGGGCTGGAAACACCATATATTTT. Its translation: CASSYIGRAGNTIYF.

The sample holds one count of this clone. The V gene is TRBV18, the J gene TRBJ2-1; the D gene is possibly TRBD2 (5 bases). The length of the CDR3 is 11 residues. The ends were cut back, 6 bases at V and 9 bases at J, with 9 bases in the middle. CDR1 is KGHSH, CDR2 LQKENI, per germline. The CDR3 nucleotides are TGTGCCAGCTCGGTTGGGAGTGAGCAGTTCTTC. This translates into CASSVGSEQFF.

As for this clone: The junction and the germline gene differ at one end; a read error may be behind it. V usage is TRBV5-8 and J usage is TRBJ2-5, with 7 nucleotides matching TRBD1. The CDR3 runs 11 residues. Germline values: CDR1 SGHTS, CDR2 YDEGEE. Here the CDR3 DNA reads TGTGCCAGCAGCCCAGACAGGGTAGTGAACTTC. Encoded protein: CASSPDRVVNF.

V usage is TRBV7-6 and J usage is TRBJ2-2; D is undetermined. V was pared by 5 bases and J by 5 bases, with 9 bases between. Germline loops: CDR1 SGHVS, CDR2 FNYEAQ. CDR3 length: 13 amino acids. Here the CDR3 DNA reads TGTGCCAGCAGCCCTTTTACTACCGGGGAGCTGTTTTTT. It yields the protein CASSPFTTGELFF. The complete variable domain, with remaining parts taken from reference TRBV7-6 and TRBJ2-2, reads GAGVSQSPRYKVTKRGQDVALRCDPISGHVSLYWYRQALGQGPEFLTYFNYEAQQDKSGLPNDRFSAERPEGSISTLTIQRTEQRDSAMYRCASSPFTTGELFFGEGSRLTVL.